The 8 T cell receptor beta chains below were found in one sample sequenced in a study of PD-1 blockade in classical Hodgkin lymphoma. Here immunoSEQ multiplex PCR was the method, and the copy in TCRdb shows in-frame clones only, minus some. The sample records 70,000 or so clones, about 93% being singletons. Time point of the sample: newly diagnosed, previously untreated cHL patient sample. The sample was peripheral blood mononuclear cells (PBMCs). The receptors shown here come from a human donor with classical Hodgkin lymphoma.

J is TRBJ2-7 and V is TRBV7-6, with TRBD2 matching 9 bases. After removal of 5 bases from V and 4 bases from J, the junction contained 6 bases not matched to a gene. The V gene's germline CDR1 is SGHVS and CDR2 FNYEAQ. CDR3 size: 14 residues. CDR3 nucleotide sequence: TGTGCCAGCAGCCGACTAGCGGAAAAGTACGAGCAGTACTTC. This sequence encodes CASSRLAEKYEQYF. Complete variable domain (other parts from reference TRBV7-6 and TRBJ2-7): GAGVSQSPRYKVTKRGQDVALRCDPISGHVSLYWYRQALGQGPEFLTYFNYEAQQDKSGLPNDRFSAERPEGSISTLTIQRTEQRDSAMYRCASSRLAEKYEQYFGPGTRLTVT.

As for this clone: Other DNA sequences in the same sample also yield this CDR3. This rearrangement joins TRBV29-1 to TRBJ2-6, with TRBD2 matching 8 bases. The CDR3 runs 21 residues. The V gene end was trimmed by 4 bases and the J gene end by 0 bases; junction bases not matched to a gene: 20. The germline gives CDR1 SQVTM, CDR2 ANQGSEA. The CDR3 loop is CSVGPVRPRGGLGSGANVLTF. CDR3 nucleotide sequence: TGCAGCGTTGGCCCGGTTCGACCTCGGGGGGGTCTGGGCTCTGGGGCCAACGTCCTGACTTTC.

Of note for this clone: A junction boundary mismatches the germline segment, possibly from a read error. The chain recombines TRBV2 with TRBJ2-3, with 7 bases matching TRBD2. The CDR3 has 14 amino acids. CDR1 is SNHLY, CDR2 FYNNEI, per germline. The CDR3 sequence is CASSAGRGTDTQYF. CDR3 coding DNA: TGTGCCAGTAGTGCAGGGCGGGGGACAGATACGCAGTATTTT.

The chain combines TRBV13 with TRBJ1-1, with D possibly being TRBD1 (5 bases). The CDR3 is 14 amino acids. CDR1 and CDR2 (germline): PRHDT, FYEKMQ (reference sequence). V dropped 8 bases and J dropped 0 bases, with 13 bases sitting between them. For the CDR3, the DNA is TGTGCCAGCGGCAGGGAACCCATGAACACTGAAGCTTTCTTT. Protein: CASGREPMNTEAFF.

This clone was observed once. The chain employs TRBV5-6 and TRBJ2-4; D call uncertain. V was clipped by 2 bases and J by 9 bases, with 18 bases between them. Germline lookup yields CDR1 SGHDT and CDR2 YYEEEE. The CDR3 contains 15 residues. CDR3 DNA: TGTGCCAGCAGCTTCGCCTTGAATGTGGCCGTCATTCAGTACTTC. Its translation: CASSFALNVAVIQYF.

CDR3 bases: TGCAGCGTTACTGAGGGGGTGCAGTACTTC. This sequence encodes CSVTEGVQYF. V and J are TRBV29-1 and TRBJ2-7, with TRBD1 as a possible D gene (6 bases). Germline V gene data show CDR1 as SQVTM and CDR2 as ANQGSEA. V was shortened by 5 bases and J by 9 bases, with 11 bases between the two germline ends. CDR3 length: 10 residues.

This clone was counted once. The chain carries TRBV6-5 and TRBJ1-3; D call uncertain. Deletions cut 6 bases from V and 4 bases from J, with 13 bases between. In germline, CDR1 is MNHEY, CDR2 SVGAGI. This CDR3 spans 14 amino acids. As DNA, the CDR3 is TGTGCCAGCAGACCATCAGGAGTCGGAAACACCATATATTTT. The encoded protein is CASRPSGVGNTIYF.

V gene TRBV10-3 combines with J gene TRBJ2-3; D remains ambiguous. Trimming shortened V by 4 bases and J by 0 bases, and 11 bases separated the two germline ends. In germline, CDR1 is ENHRY, CDR2 SYGVKD. The CDR3 consists of 15 residues. Here the CDR3 reads CAISGDGSSTDTQYF. The DNA of the CDR3 is TGTGCCATCAGTGGTGACGGCTCTAGCACAGATACGCAGTATTTT.